This TCR beta chain is from a study of CD8 T cells in ankylosing spondylitis. Study-wide results and caveats: In reactive arthritis synovial fluid and blood, some motif variants had been reported before. Made up of fewer than 10 highly homologous variants, a TCR beta motif appeared characteristic of ankylosing spondylitis blood. Disease-linked clones reportedly concentrated significantly in matched ankylosing spondylitis synovial fluid.

This clonotype was counted a few times. The antigen is undetermined. Researchers built TCR beta libraries using quantitative 5'-RACE with molecular barcodes. TCRdb reprocessed the 5' RACE reads via MiXCR and lists one record per CDR3 protein. The sample has 750,000 to 850,000 distinct CDR3 sequences, about 12% seen once; the top ten hold more than 0.5%. Germline trimming cut 0 bases from V and 8 bases from J; bases unmatched to any gene: 7. Germline V gene data show CDR1 as DFQATT and CDR2 as SNEGSKA (reference sequence). This CDR3 contains 15 residues. Sequenced sample: blood, either unsorted or a sorted T cell fraction (not recorded which). The clonotype was recovered from a male donor with ankylosing spondylitis. The chain combines TRBV20-1 with TRBJ1-4; 9 bases line up with TRBD1. Here the CDR3 reads CSARDRGQGREKLFF. For the CDR3, the DNA is TGCAGTGCTAGAGATCGGGGACAGGGACGCGAAAAACTGTTTTTT.